Shown below are 8 T cell receptor beta chains from a single sample sequenced in a study of CD8+CD57+ T cells in acquired aplastic anemia. Before being chosen for sequencing, patients had shown CD8+CD57+ cell expansion by flow cytometry. Profiles of TCR beta VDJ and CDR3 were generated from a genomic DNA template. Using its own MiXCR run on the reads, TCRdb lists one record per CDR3 protein. Among around 79,000 distinct CDR3 sequences listed, 60% to 75% were seen once. The specimen sequenced was sorted CD4+, CD8+, or CD8+CD57+ T cells (not recorded which) from PBMCs. These receptors were obtained from a human donor with aplastic anemia.

This clonotype appeared a few times. J is TRBJ2-5 and V is TRBV24-1; 7 positions match TRBD2. The J segment lost 6 bases and the V segment lost 5 bases, leaving 11 bases of the junction unmatched. The germline V gene encodes CDR1 KGHDR and CDR2 SFDVKD. The CDR3 loop spans 15 amino acids. The CDR3 DNA is TGTGCCACCAGTGCTACTCGGGAGGCCGGGAAGACCCAGTACTTC. The encoded protein is CATSATREAGKTQYF.

CDR3 loop: CATRTYSTDTQYF. The CDR3 DNA is TGTGCCACAAGAACATACTCCACAGATACGCAGTATTTT. The J gene is TRBJ2-3, the V gene TRBV19, with D uncertain. The ends were cut back, 10 bases at V and 2 bases at J, with 13 bases in the middle. Germline values: CDR1 LNHDA, CDR2 SQIVND (reference sequence). The CDR3 runs 13 residues.

V and J are TRBV19 and TRBJ2-7; TRBD1 is a possible D gene (6 bases). There are 13 residues in the CDR3. Germline CDR1 reads LNHDA; CDR2 reads SQIVND (reference sequence). Trimming pared 5 bases from V and 6 bases from J, leaving 14 bases between. CDR3 DNA: TGTGCCAGTAGTTCCTACAGGGAAGGCGAGCAGTACTTC. It translates to CASSSYREGEQYF.

Written as DNA, the CDR3 is TGTGCCAGCAAAGAAGCCTATAGCAATCAGCCCCAGCATTTT. This gives the protein CASKEAYSNQPQHF. The chain carries TRBV2 and TRBJ1-5, with no clear D. The CDR3 contains 14 residues. Germline V gene sequence: CDR1 SNHLY, CDR2 FYNNEI. The V end was cut by 7 bases, the J end by 0 bases, with 10 bases between.

Note on this clonotype: Given the absence of the conserved phenylalanine or tryptophan at the CDR3 end, a read error is likely. The rearrangement uses TRBV2 and TRBJ1-1; D is ambiguous. V was trimmed by 2 bases and J by 1 base, leaving 14 bases between them. This CDR3 spans 16 amino acids. The V gene's germline CDR1 is SNHLY and CDR2 FYNNEI. The CDR3 DNA follows: TGTGCCAGCAGTGAACCGAAAGTTTCAGGGAACACTGAAGCTTTCTCT. This gives the protein CASSEPKVSGNTEAFS.

The chain employs TRBV5-4 and TRBJ1-6; D may be TRBD1 (5 bases). The CDR3 runs 14 residues. V was cut by 0 bases and J by 5 bases, with 6 bases left in between. The germline V gene encodes CDR1 SGHNT and CDR2 YYREEE (reference sequence). The CDR3 region is CASSLDRNNSPLHF. CDR3 bases: TGTGCCAGCAGCTTGGACAGGAATAATTCACCCCTCCACTTT.

The CDR3 sequence is CASSEGGISPQHF. The CDR3 nucleotides read TGTGCCAGCAGCGAGGGGGGAATTAGCCCCCAGCATTTT. V is TRBV9 and J is TRBJ1-5; D may be TRBD1 (6 bases). The CDR3 loop spans 13 amino acids. The V end lost 3 bases, the J end lost 10 bases, and 14 bases lay between the germline ends. Germline V CDR1 and CDR2: SGDLS, YYNGEE. Together with reference TRBV9 and TRBJ1-5, the CDR3 gives the full variable domain: DSGVTQTPKHLITATGQRVTLRCSPRSGDLSVYWYQQSLDQGLQFLIQYYNGEERAKGNILERFSAQQFPDLHSELNLSSLELGDSALYFCASSEGGISPQHFGDGTRLSIL.

The V gene is TRBV20-1, the J gene TRBJ2-3, with 10 bases lining up with TRBD2. The germline V gene has CDR1 DFQATT and CDR2 SNEGSKA (reference sequence). There are 13 residues in the CDR3. Germline trimming cut 5 bases from V and 6 bases from J; bases unmatched to any gene: 5. The CDR3 DNA is TGCAGTGCTCTAGCGGGAGTAACCGATACGCAGTATTTT. This translates into CSALAGVTDTQYF.